These T cell receptor beta chains were read from a single sample in a study of OX40 agonist ivuxolimab in advanced cancers. Clones were sequenced by immunoSEQ multiplex PCR, and TCRdb holds only the in-frame ones, with some missing. The table records around 71,000 clones, around 86% of them present only once. The sequencing used CD4+ or CD8+ T cells sorted from blood, collected in a trial of the OX40 agonist ivuxolimab. The receptor set was obtained from an adult with an advanced solid tumor such as melanoma, head and neck, liver or kidney cancer. Each CDR3 is given with its conserved first and last residue. The D gene is left open where the match is weak. Clone size is stated in some rows and not others, as once, few, many or a class when expanded.

once	TRBV25-1	TRBJ1-2	-	14	TGTGCCAGCAGTGAAGGCAGGGCCCTTTATGGCTACACCTTC	CASSEGRALYGYTF
-	TRBV29-1	TRBJ1-2	-	12	TGCAGCGTTGAAAATTATCTTCTTGGCTACACCTTC	CSVENYLLGYTF
-	TRBV19	TRBJ2-1	TRBD2	15	TGTGCCAGTAGACGACTAGCGGGAGATGGCAATGAGCAGTTCTTC	CASRRLAGDGNEQFF
once	TRBV7-9	TRBJ1-1	-	14	TGTGCCAGCAGCCTCACGGGAGCGGGTACTGAAGCTTTCTTT	CASSLTGAGTEAFF
once	TRBV6-6	TRBJ2-2	-	14	TGTGCCAGCAGTTACTCGAGAGACACCGGGGAGCTGTTTTTT	CASSYSRDTGELFF
-	TRBV6-6	TRBJ1-2	TRBD1	14	TGTGCCAGCTTATACTCCGGGACAGGGGATGGCTACACCTTC	CASLYSGTGDGYTF
once	TRBV5-1	TRBJ2-6	-	16	TGCGCCAGCAGCTTGGTGAGGGACCCTGGGGCCAACGTCCTGACTTTC	CASSLVRDPGANVLTF
-	TRBV6-5	TRBJ2-3	TRBD2	16	TGTGCCAGCAGTTACCTAAGCGGGAGGGGTACAGATACGCAGTATTTT	CASSYLSGRGTDTQYF
-	TRBV14	TRBJ2-5	-	12	TGTGCCAGCAGCAACCCGTGGGAGACCCAGTACTTC	CASSNPWETQYF
-	TRBV7-2	TRBJ2-7	-	15	TGTGCCAGCAGCTTAATGGTCGGGATGTCCTACGAGCAGTACTTC	CASSLMVGMSYEQYF
-	TRBV27	TRBJ2-7	TRBD2	16	TGTGCCAGCAGCTCCGCCGGGACTAGTTTTTTCTACGAGCAGTACTTC	CASSSAGTSFFYEQYF
once	TRBV10-3	TRBJ2-3	-	13	TGTGCCATCAGTGAGTCTGGCCCAGATACGCAGTATTTT	CAISESGPDTQYF
-	TRBV25-1	TRBJ1-2	-	13	TGTGCCAGTTCTATTACGGGGGACTATGGCTACACCTTC	CASSITGDYGYTF
-	TRBV4-3	TRBJ2-3	-	17	TGCGCCAGCAGCCAAGCCTGGGGGGCGGGCGGCGGGGATACGCAGTATTTT	CASSQAWGAGGGDTQYF
-	TRBV6-5	TRBJ2-5	-	12	TGTGCCAGCAGCCGGCCACAAGAGACCCAGTACTTC	CASSRPQETQYF
-	TRBV5-1	TRBJ2-1	TRBD2	18	TGCGCCAGCAGCTTTGTGACTAGCGGGACAGGGTCCTACAATGAGCAGTTCTTC	CASSFVTSGTGSYNEQFF
-	TRBV5-4	TRBJ1-2	-	14	TGTGCCAGCAGCTTGGCGGGGGGCCCTTTTGGCTACACCTTC	CASSLAGGPFGYTF
-	TRBV4-3	TRBJ1-2	-	16	TGCGCCAGCAGCCAAGTGGGGGCAGGGGTGGGGTATGGCTACACCTTC	CASSQVGAGVGYGYTF
-	TRBV9	TRBJ1-5	-	15	TGTGCCAGCAGCGTAGGACCCGATAGCAATCAGCCCCAGCATTTT	CASSVGPDSNQPQHF
-	TRBV25-1	TRBJ2-1	-	14	TGTGCCACCAACTCCTTTGGCGGGTACAATGAGCAGTTCTTC	CATNSFGGYNEQFF
-	TRBV2	TRBJ2-3	-	14	TGTGCCAGCACGGGGGGCGCGTTAACAGATACGCAGTATTTT	CASTGGALTDTQYF
-	TRBV6-1	TRBJ2-1	TRBD1	14	TGTGCCAGTTTTAAGGACAGGAAATACAATGAGCAGTTCTTC	CASFKDRKYNEQFF
-	TRBV7-2	TRBJ2-3	TRBD1	16	TGTGCCAGCAGCCCTGGGACAGGGGCGACCACAGATACGCAGTATTTT	CASSPGTGATTDTQYF
-	TRBV29-1	TRBJ1-2	-	12	TGCAGCGTTGATGAGGGAGTTGATGGCTACACCTTC	CSVDEGVDGYTF
once	TRBV7-9	TRBJ1-4	-	14	TGTGCCAGCAGCTTAGACAGGGATGAGGAAAAACTGTTTTTT	CASSLDRDEEKLFF
-	TRBV5-1	TRBJ1-2	-	14	TGCGCCAGCAGCTTGGAGGCCTCTAACTATGGCTACACCTTC	CASSLEASNYGYTF
-	TRBV6-5	TRBJ2-5	-	13	TGTGCCAGCAGTTACTTGGGCGGAGAGACCCAGTACTTC	CASSYLGGETQYF
-	TRBV7-6	TRBJ2-1	-	14	TGTGCCAGCAGCCTGGGTGCGTCGTCCAATGAGCAGTTCTTC	CASSLGASSNEQFF
once	TRBV27	TRBJ2-1	TRBD2	14	TGTGCCAGCAGTTCACTAGCGGGAAACAATGAGCAGTTCTTC	CASSSLAGNNEQFF
-	TRBV30	TRBJ2-1	-	11	TGTGCCTGCCCAAAAGGCAATGAGCAGTTCTTC	CACPKGNEQFF